This T cell receptor (beta chain) was recovered during a study of blood T cells in healthy people across ages. The germline gives CDR1 MDHEN, CDR2 SYDVKM. This CDR3 spans 15 amino acids. Primers used in a second PCR of about 7 to 11 cycles were a sample-barcoded 5' primer and a J-beta primer mix. TCRdb called the 5' RACE reads again in MiXCR, with one record for every CDR3 protein. The sample holds about 1.8 million distinct CDR3 sequences, around 50% seen once. The individuals who served as donors were healthy Caucasians living in Russia, aged roughly 6 to 100. The authors isolated at least 7 million PBMCs per sample.

This chain uses TRBV28 with TRBJ2-5; D gene unclear. The J call may be mistaken, given a closer DNA end match to TRBJ2-7. The specimen sequenced was blood. The TCR was taken from a woman aged 40 to 50 in good health. As DNA, the CDR3 is TGTGCCAGCAGGGCAGACACCGCCGTGGGTTACGAGCAGTACTTC. Protein product: CASRADTAVGYEQYF.